Listed below are T cell receptor beta chains from one sample, sequenced in a study of CD8 T cells in Susac syndrome. TCRdb re-called the immunoSEQ multiplex PCR reads with MiXCR, one entry per CDR3 protein. This table holds some 130,000 distinct CDR3 sequences, under 95% found once. The sample consisted of CD8+ T cells from PBMCs. These receptors came from a human donor with multiple sclerosis. CDR3s include the opening cysteine and the closing phenylalanine or tryptophan. A D gene is named only where the DNA matches it firmly. A row's size may be missing; if present it is once, few, many or a size class.

j_call: TRBJ2-6
clone_size: NA
d_call: NA
v_call: TRBV3-1
cdr3_nt: TGTGCCAGCAGCCAAGACAGCCTCTCTGGGGCCAACGTCCTGACTTTC
cdr3_aa: CASSQDSLSGANVLTF

j_call: TRBJ1-3
clone_size: NA
d_call: NA
v_call: TRBV15
cdr3_nt: TGTGCCACCAGCAGAGATCGACAGGTTGGAAACACCATATATTTT
cdr3_aa: CATSRDRQVGNTIYF

j_call: TRBJ2-2
clone_size: few
d_call: NA
v_call: TRBV5-6
cdr3_nt: TGTGCCAGCAGCTACACCGGGGAGCTGTTTTTT
cdr3_aa: CASSYTGELFF

j_call: TRBJ2-3
clone_size: NA
d_call: NA
v_call: TRBV9
cdr3_nt: TGTGCCAGCAGCGGTGGGGAGCTTGTCGGGGCAGATACGCAGTATTTT
cdr3_aa: CASSGGELVGADTQYF

j_call: TRBJ1-5
clone_size: NA
d_call: NA
v_call: TRBV6-1
cdr3_nt: TGTGCCAGCATCCTGAGTGGGGGCAGTCAGCCCCAGCATTTT
cdr3_aa: CASILSGGSQPQHF

j_call: TRBJ1-1
clone_size: NA
d_call: NA
v_call: TRBV30
cdr3_nt: TGTGCCTGGAGCCGATCACGGTCTGAAGCTTTCTTT
cdr3_aa: CAWSRSRSEAFF

j_call: TRBJ2-7
clone_size: NA
d_call: TRBD2
v_call: TRBV3-1
cdr3_nt: TGTGCCAGCAGCCCCCTCAGCGGGGCGGGAGAGGTCGAGCAGTACTTC
cdr3_aa: CASSPLSGAGEVEQYF

j_call: TRBJ1-1
clone_size: NA
d_call: NA
v_call: TRBV30
cdr3_nt: TGTGCCTGGGGCACCGGCGCTGAAGCTTTCTTT
cdr3_aa: CAWGTGAEAFF

j_call: TRBJ2-5
clone_size: NA
d_call: NA
v_call: TRBV4-3
cdr3_nt: TGCGCCAGCAGCCAAGGAACTAGCCAGGTTGAGACCCAGTACTTC
cdr3_aa: CASSQGTSQVETQYF

j_call: TRBJ1-1
clone_size: NA
d_call: NA
v_call: TRBV7-6
cdr3_nt: TGTGCCAGCAGCAAGATTGACAGGATGGCTTTCTTT
cdr3_aa: CASSKIDRMAFF

j_call: TRBJ2-7
clone_size: NA
d_call: TRBD2
v_call: TRBV3-1
cdr3_nt: TGTGCCAGCAGCTCCGGGACTAACAACTACGAGCAGTACTTC
cdr3_aa: CASSSGTNNYEQYF

j_call: TRBJ1-4
clone_size: NA
d_call: NA
v_call: TRBV28
cdr3_nt: TGTGCCAGCAGTTTAACAGGGTCTGGTGAAAAACTGTTTTTT
cdr3_aa: CASSLTGSGEKLFF

j_call: TRBJ2-5
clone_size: few
d_call: TRBD2
v_call: TRBV7-9
cdr3_nt: TGTGCCAGCAGCTTAAGCGGGGATGGGACCCAGTACTTC
cdr3_aa: CASSLSGDGTQYF

j_call: TRBJ2-7
clone_size: NA
d_call: NA
v_call: TRBV20-1
cdr3_nt: TGCAGTGCTGTGGGGCAGGGTTCCTACGAGCAGTACTTC
cdr3_aa: CSAVGQGSYEQYF

j_call: TRBJ2-3
clone_size: few
d_call: TRBD1
v_call: TRBV6-2/TRBV6-3
cdr3_nt: TGTGCCAGCACCCGACAGGGTTGGGATACGCAGTATTTT
cdr3_aa: CASTRQGWDTQYF

j_call: TRBJ1-1
clone_size: NA
d_call: NA
v_call: TRBV4-3
cdr3_nt: TGCGCCAGCAGCCAAGATCAGGGCTACCCTGAAGCTTTCTTT
cdr3_aa: CASSQDQGYPEAFF

j_call: TRBJ1-1
clone_size: NA
d_call: NA
v_call: TRBV12-3/TRBV12-4
cdr3_nt: TGTGCCAGCAGTTCCCCTCAGGGGATAGGCACTGAAGCTTTCTTT
cdr3_aa: CASSSPQGIGTEAFF

j_call: TRBJ1-2
clone_size: NA
d_call: TRBD1
v_call: TRBV3-1
cdr3_nt: TGTGCCAGCAGCCGGACAGGGGCCGATCGGGGTGGCTACACCTTC
cdr3_aa: CASSRTGADRGGYTF

j_call: TRBJ2-7
clone_size: NA
d_call: NA
v_call: TRBV12-3/TRBV12-4
cdr3_nt: TGTGCCAGCAGTCACGGACCGGGCTACGAGCAGTACTTC
cdr3_aa: CASSHGPGYEQYF

j_call: TRBJ2-7
clone_size: once
d_call: NA
v_call: TRBV6-5
cdr3_nt: TGTGCCAGCAGCCCCCCAAACCGCGAGCAGTACTTC
cdr3_aa: CASSPPNREQYF

j_call: TRBJ2-3
clone_size: NA
d_call: NA
v_call: TRBV29-1
cdr3_nt: TGCAGCGTTGAAGATCCAGCGATGAGCACAGATACGCAGTATTTT
cdr3_aa: CSVEDPAMSTDTQYF

j_call: TRBJ2-3
clone_size: NA
d_call: TRBD1
v_call: TRBV27
cdr3_nt: TGTGCCAGCAGTCTACAGGGGAGAACAGATACGCAGTATTTT
cdr3_aa: CASSLQGRTDTQYF